This T cell receptor (beta chain) is from a study of cytomegalovirus exposure and HLA in healthy donors. The V segment lost 2 bases and the J segment 4 bases; nucleotides outside the gene matches: 7. Germline V gives CDR1 SGDLS, CDR2 YYNGEE. The CDR3 totals 15 residues. This clone has just a few counts. The antigen is not known. Findings and limits, study-wide: Later work showed greater clonal expansion in HLA-associated TCR beta chains than in equally common others.

Healthy bone marrow donors supplied every sample. The PCR had 60 Vbeta and 13 Jbeta primers. Clones were sequenced by immunoSEQ multiplex PCR, and TCRdb holds only the in-frame ones, with some missing. The sample has 99,000 or so clones, 75% to 80% seen once; the top ten hold 5.8%. The sequenced sample consisted of PBMCs. The clonotype comes from a man in his sixties in good health and CMV-seropositive. The chain uses TRBV9 and TRBJ2-3; 7 bases line up with TRBD1. CDR3 region: CASSVIGGGADTQYF. Here the CDR3 DNA reads TGTGCCAGCAGCGTCATAGGGGGCGGCGCAGATACGCAGTATTTT. Full variable domain (outside the CDR3, taken from reference TRBV9 and TRBJ2-3): DSGVTQTPKHLITATGQRVTLRCSPRSGDLSVYWYQQSLDQGLQFLIQYYNGEERAKGNILERFSAQQFPDLHSELNLSSLELGDSALYFCASSVIGGGADTQYFGPGTRLTVL.